The text below deals with one T cell receptor (beta chain). The repertoire was sequenced with immunoSEQ multiplex PCR; TCRdb's copy has only in-frame clones and lacks some. The sample comprises 200,000 to 250,000 clones, 70% to 90% of which are singletons, and over 6% rests with the top ten. The data were taken from a study of blood T cell repertoires in COVID-19. Looking at the study overall: COVID-19 samples collected from the United States, Italy and Spain covered acute and convalescent phases.

The V gene's germline CDR1 is MNHEY and CDR2 SVGEGT. This CDR3 comprises 16 residues. With 0 bases removed from V and 2 bases from J, the gap between germline ends came to 13 bases. The receptor's source is a woman between 65 and 79 years old with active or convalescent COVID-19. Sequenced: peripheral blood. The chain combines TRBV6-2 or TRBV6-3 with TRBJ1-1, with TRBD1 as a possible D gene (5 bases). The CDR3 region is CASSYSTTAPNTEAFF. Here the CDR3 DNA reads TGTGCCAGCAGTTACTCGACGACAGCGCCAAACACTGAAGCTTTCTTT.